This T cell receptor beta chain was recovered during a study of T cell repertoires in cytomegalovirus infection. Across the study: Both a matching HLA type and CMV infection were indicated by public TCR beta signatures. Study-wide findings and caveats: Cumulative frequency of public TCR beta families picked out carriers of CMV plus the relevant HLA. HLA-C-restricted CMV clonotypes gave the most frequent clonotype in two of eight donors.

TCRdb re-analysed the reads in MiXCR, keeping a single row per CDR3 protein. The sample carries 270,000 or so distinct CDR3 sequences, over 15% recorded once. This clonotype occurred a few times. Antigen unknown. The sample was CD8+ T cells from PBMCs. The receptor was derived from a human donor in good health (CMV status not recorded). Some clones in this sample may be carry-over from other donors' samples.

The CDR3, as DNA: TGCAGCGTTGTGGGCATTAAGATGGCGTTGACCACTGAAGCTTTCTTT. Protein sequence: CSVVGIKMALTTEAFF. This rearrangement joins TRBV29-1 to TRBJ1-1; D not certain. The CDR3 spans 16 residues. Germline V gene lookup returns CDR1 SQVTM and CDR2 ANQGSEA. V was pared by 4 bases and J by 4 bases, with 22 bases between.